This TCR beta chain was sequenced in a study of cytomegalovirus exposure and HLA in healthy donors. The ends were cut back, 9 bases at V and 3 bases at J, with 24 bases in the middle. This CDR3 comprises 16 residues. Germline-derived CDR1 and CDR2 are MNHNY and SVGAGI (reference sequence). This clone was observed once. Antigen unknown. Both 60 Vbeta primers and 13 Jbeta primers went into the PCR. Here immunoSEQ multiplex PCR was the method, and the copy in TCRdb shows in-frame clones only, minus some. Here the sample spans roughly 100,000 clones, 76% being singletons. Study-wide points: There were a few CMV-associated chains whose specificity for CMV antigens was confirmed in vitro. It was only CMV serostatus that was available as immune exposure information. Earlier results showed most TCR beta V segments being productive about 87% or about 30% of the time.

Sequencing was done on a sample of PBMCs. The J gene is TRBJ2-7, the V gene TRBV6-6; D not resolved. This receptor was identified in a young woman in good health and CMV-seropositive. The CDR3: CASGSSGSSSGYEQYF. DNA of the CDR3: TGTGCCAGTGGCTCCTCGGGTTCTAGTTCCGGCTACGAGCAGTACTTC.